A selection of T cell receptor beta chains follows, all from one sample in a study of tumor-infiltrating lymphocytes in primary liver carcinoma. A single record per CDR3 protein comes from TCRdb applying MiXCR to the multiplex PCR reads. The repertoire has around 120,000 distinct CDR3 sequences, nearly 70% of them found once; the top ten carry around 8.1%. The sample taken for sequencing was tumor-adjacent normal liver tissue. The receptors derive from a woman aged 60-75 years with primary liver carcinoma and hepatitis B virus infection. Each CDR3 is given with its conserved first and last residue. D genes are given only for firm matches. Not every row has a clone size; where given, it reads once, few, many or a size class.

d_call clone_size j_call v_call cdr3_nt cdr3_aa
- - TRBJ1-1 TRBV28 TGTGCCAGCAGACGCCCCCGGGGAGTGGGCACTGAAGCTTTCTTT CASRRPRGVGTEAFF
TRBD2 - TRBJ2-1 TRBV7-9 TGTGCCAGCACCACCTGTGCTAGCGGGAATGAGCAGTTCTTC CASTTCASGNEQFF
TRBD2 many TRBJ2-1 TRBV5-1 TGCGCCAGCAGCGCCGGACTAGCGGGAAATGAGCAGTTCTTC CASSAGLAGNEQFF
- - TRBJ2-3 TRBV11-2 TGTACCAGCAGCCCCCTAGATGTAAATACGCAGTATTTT CTSSPLDVNTQYF
TRBD1 - TRBJ1-2 TRBV30 TGTCCCTGGAAACCCGGACAACACAGGGGCGATGGCTACACCTTC CPWKPGQHRGDGYTF
- - TRBJ2-1 TRBV28 TGTGCCAGCAGTTTTTCCGGGACCCTATACAATGAGCAGTTCTTC CASSFSGTLYNEQFF
TRBD1 many TRBJ2-6 TRBV30 TGTGCGGGACAGGGGGGGAGCTACTCTGGGGCCAACGTCCTGACTTTC CAGQGGSYSGANVLTF
- - TRBJ2-7 TRBV7-9 TGTGCCATCAGACCAGAGGGGGGGGAAACCTACGAGCAGTACTTC CAIRPEGGETYEQYF
- many TRBJ1-2 TRBV5-1 TGCGCCAGCAGCCCAAGGGCAGCTAACTATGGCTACACCTTC CASSPRAANYGYTF
TRBD1 many TRBJ1-1 TRBV29-1 TGCAGCCCAATACCGGGACAGGGGATTTACACTGAAGCTTTCTTT CSPIPGQGIYTEAFF
TRBD1 - TRBJ2-5 TRBV14 TGTGCCAACAGACAGTTCGCGGGACAGGGGGCAAGGGAGACCCAGTACTTC CANRQFAGQGARETQYF
- - TRBJ1-4 TRBV6-5 TGTACCAGCAGTTGGACAGCAACTAATGAAAAACCGTTTTTT CTSSWTATNEKPFF
- - TRBJ1-1 TRBV28 TGTGCCAGCAGTTTAGCCACAGAGGCTTTCTTT CASSLATEAFF
TRBD1 many TRBJ2-3 TRBV12-3/TRBV12-4 TGTGCCAGCAGTTCTAGGACAGGTATCACAGATACGCAGTATTTT CASSSRTGITDTQYF
TRBD1 - TRBJ1-6 TRBV4-3 TGCGCCAGCAGCTCCAGGGACAGGGGAAGGAATTCACCCCTCCACTTT CASSSRDRGRNSPLHF
- many TRBJ2-1 TRBV13 TGTGCCAGCAGCTTAGGGGTAGAAAGGGGAAATGAGCAGTTCTTC CASSLGVERGNEQFF
TRBD1 - TRBJ1-1 TRBV7-9 TGTGCCAGCAGCTTAGAAGTGATGAGCTACAGGGGGATCACTGAAGCTTTCTTT CASSLEVMSYRGITEAFF
- few TRBJ2-7 TRBV20-1 TGCAGTGCTAGAGGACCGACCTCCTACGAGCAGTACTTC CSARGPTSYEQYF
- - TRBJ1-5 TRBV5-1 TGCGCCGGCAGACTACAGGATAATCAGCCCCGGCATTTT CAGRLQDNQPRHF
- - TRBJ2-3 TRBV6-5 TGTGCCAGCATCAGATTATCGGGGTCAGTTAAGGAGTATTTT CASIRLSGSVKEYF
TRBD1 few TRBJ2-1 TRBV25-1 TGTGCCAGCAGTGGGCGGGCCGGGACAGGAGACTTGAGCTCCTACAATGAGCAGTTCTTC CASSGRAGTGDLSSYNEQFF
- - TRBJ1-6 TRBV6-2/TRBV6-3 TGTGTCAGCACTGGGACAAATAATTCACCCCTCCACTTT CVSTGTNNSPLHF